Each of the 8 T cell receptor beta chains below was sequenced from the same sample in a study of memory CD4+ T cells and cytomegalovirus serostatus. The table came from immunoSEQ multiplex PCR; TCRdb's copy has only in-frame clones and leaves some out. The table lists about 52,000 clones, around 83% of them singletons. The sort gate was single viable CD3+CD4+CD8-CD45RO+ cells for memory CD4+ T cells. The sequenced sample was memory CD4+ T cells from blood. Receptors originate from an adult in good health and CMV-seropositive.

The chain employs TRBV6-6 and TRBJ1-1; no clear D gene. The germline V gene encodes CDR1 MNHNY and CDR2 SVGAGI (reference sequence). Trimming left V 9 bases short and J 1 base short, with 6 bases between. CDR3 length: 11 amino acids. The CDR3 DNA sequence: TGTGCCAGTCATGGGAACACTGAAGCTTTCTTT. Translating it yields CASHGNTEAFF.

J is TRBJ2-3 and V is TRBV30; the D gene is possibly TRBD1 (5 bases). Germline lookup yields CDR1 GTSNPN and CDR2 SVGIG (reference sequence). This CDR3 region has 12 residues. Here the CDR3 DNA reads TGTGCTTTGGGGCGGACCACAGATACGCAGTATTTT. As protein: CALGRTTDTQYF. The full variable domain, its missing parts supplied by reference TRBV30 and TRBJ2-3, is SQTIHQWPATLVQPVGSPLSLECTVEGTSNPNLYWYRQAAGRGLQLLFYSVGIGQISSEVPQNLSASRPQDRQFILSSKKLLLSDSGFYLCALGRTTDTQYFGPGTRLTVL.

The chain joins TRBV18 to TRBJ2-5, with D possibly matching TRBD2 (5 bases). From germline, CDR1 is KGHSH and CDR2 LQKENI. CDR3 size: 14 residues. Trimming left V 3 bases short and J 0 bases short, with 8 bases between. The CDR3 DNA follows: TGTGCCAGCTCACCGAGGGCAGACCAAGAGACCCAGTACTTC. Translation gives CASSPRADQETQYF.

This sequence joins TRBV5-4 and TRBJ1-2, with TRBD1 matching 12 bases. Trimming took 4 bases from V and 6 from J; bases not matched to a gene: 13. Germline values: CDR1 SGHNT, CDR2 YYREEE (reference sequence). This CDR3 comprises 17 residues. This CDR3 reads CASSPGTGGAWGDGYTF. CDR3 sequence (DNA): TGTGCCAGCAGCCCCGGGACAGGGGGCGCCTGGGGGGATGGCTACACCTTC. The whole variable domain, remainder taken from reference TRBV5-4 and TRBJ1-2, is ETGVTQSPTHLIKTRGQQVTLRCSSQSGHNTVSWYQQALGQGPQFIFQYYREEENGRGNFPPRFSGLQFPNYSSELNVNALELDDSALYLCASSPGTGGAWGDGYTFGSGTRLTVV.

The chain links TRBV5-1 to TRBJ2-3; 10 bases line up with TRBD2. Germline CDR1 and CDR2: SGHRS and YFSETQ. The CDR3 loop spans 16 amino acids. Losses at the gene ends were 4 bases for V and 1 base for J; bases not matched to a gene: 6. This chain's CDR3 is CASSLTLAGGTDTQYF. The CDR3 DNA is TGCGCCAGCAGCCTGACTCTAGCGGGGGGCACAGATACGCAGTATTTT. The complete variable domain, with remaining parts taken from reference TRBV5-1 and TRBJ2-3, reads KAGVTQTPRYLIKTRGQQVTLSCSPISGHRSVSWYQQTPGQGLQFLFEYFSETQRNKGNFPGRFSGRQFSNSRSEMNVSTLELGDSALYLCASSLTLAGGTDTQYFGPGTRLTVL.

The rearrangement uses TRBV28 and TRBJ1-4; D ambiguous. Trimming left V 4 bases short and J 7 bases short, with 10 bases between. The CDR3 is made up of 13 amino acids. CDR1 is MDHEN and CDR2 is SYDVKM in the germline V gene. DNA of the CDR3: TGTGCCAGCAGTTCCGGGGAGGGTGAAAAACTGTTTTTT. The encoded protein is CASSSGEGEKLFF.

V is TRBV6-6 and J is TRBJ1-3; the D gene is possibly TRBD1 (5 bases). V was cut by 5 bases and J by 0 bases, with 11 bases left in between. CDR3 size: 15 residues. CDR1 MNHNY and CDR2 SVGAGI come from the germline V gene (reference sequence). CDR3 protein: CASSRGSSSGNTIYF. The CDR3 nucleotides are TGTGCCAGCAGTAGGGGCAGCTCCTCTGGAAACACCATATATTTT.

The V call is TRBV27, the J call TRBJ1-5; D is uncertain. Trimming took off 2 bases at V and 4 bases at J, with 15 bases between the two ends. CDR3 length equals 16 residues. CDR1 is MNHEY, CDR2 SMNVEV, per germline (reference sequence). CDR3 DNA: TGTGCCAGCAGTTTAGGCGGGTCCCTTGGGAATCAGCCCCAGCATTTT. This encodes CASSLGGSLGNQPQHF.